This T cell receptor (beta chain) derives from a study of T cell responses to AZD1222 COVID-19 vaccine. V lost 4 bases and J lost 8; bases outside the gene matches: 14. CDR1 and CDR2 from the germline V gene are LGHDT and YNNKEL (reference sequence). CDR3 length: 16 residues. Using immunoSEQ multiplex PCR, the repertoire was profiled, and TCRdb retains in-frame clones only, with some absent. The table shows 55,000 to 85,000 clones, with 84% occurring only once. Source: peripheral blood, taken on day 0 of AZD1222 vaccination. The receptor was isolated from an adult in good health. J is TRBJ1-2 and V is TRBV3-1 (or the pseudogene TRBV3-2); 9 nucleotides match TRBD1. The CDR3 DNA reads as TGTGCCAGCAGCCCAATACCCACCGGGACAGGGACGGGCTACACCTTC. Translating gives CASSPIPTGTGTGYTF.